This entry concerns a single TCR beta chain. Its antigen remains unidentified. Some clones are missing from TCRdb's copy, which holds only in-frame ones; the method was immunoSEQ multiplex PCR. The sample records roughly 400,000 clones, around 90% being singletons. The germline V gene encodes CDR1 MNHEY and CDR2 SMNVEV (reference sequence). This CDR3 spans 14 amino acids. V was cut by 1 base and J by 6 bases, with 13 bases left in between. The data were obtained in a study of Ad26.COV2.S vaccination and SARS-CoV-2 variants. Study-level findings and limits: Individuals receiving vaccine had higher spike-specific TCR breadth than placebo recipients did. Vaccine and placebo groups showed comparable non-spike TCR breadth.

Described treatment: 19 received Ad26.COV2.S at low or high dose, single or two shots; about 5 received placebo; per-sample allocation not given. Repertoires come from day 63 after the first vaccine or placebo injection. Aged 18-55 years, donor was enrolled in Boston in about 2020. What was given as vaccine was an Ad26 vector encoding Wuhan-strain SARS-CoV-2 spike. The source is a person aged 18 to 59 who received the Ad26.COV2.S COVID-19 vaccine or a placebo. The V call is TRBV27, the J call TRBJ2-7; D may be TRBD2 (6 bases). This specimen was peripheral blood, taken in a trial of Ad26.COV2.S vaccine versus placebo. The CDR3 loop is CASSLFAGSVEQYF. The CDR3 DNA reads TGTGCCAGCAGTTTATTTGCGGGGTCGGTCGAGCAGTACTTC.